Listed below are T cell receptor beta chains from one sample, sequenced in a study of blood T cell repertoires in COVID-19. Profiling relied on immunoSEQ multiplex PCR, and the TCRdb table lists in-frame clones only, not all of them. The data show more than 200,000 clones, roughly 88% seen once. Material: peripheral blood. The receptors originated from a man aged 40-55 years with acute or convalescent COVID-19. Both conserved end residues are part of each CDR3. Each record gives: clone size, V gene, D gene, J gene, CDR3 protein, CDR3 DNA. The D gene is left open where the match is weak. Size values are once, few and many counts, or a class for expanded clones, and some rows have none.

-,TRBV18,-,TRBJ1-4,CASSRRTGNNEKLFF,TGTGCCAGCTCACGACGCACGGGAAACAATGAAAAACTGTTTTTT
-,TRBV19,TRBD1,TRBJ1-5,CASSNRGRGNQPQHF,TGTGCCAGTAGTAACAGGGGGCGAGGCAATCAGCCCCAGCATTTT
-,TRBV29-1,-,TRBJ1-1,CSVARRLANTEAFF,TGCAGCGTTGCACGGAGGCTAGCGAACACTGAAGCTTTCTTT
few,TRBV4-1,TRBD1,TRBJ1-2,CASSQRTGTYGYTF,TGCGCCAGCAGCCAGAGGACAGGAACCTATGGCTACACCTTC
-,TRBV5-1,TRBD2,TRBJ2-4,CASSLTAQTSGRVIQYF,TGCGCCAGCAGCTTAACAGCCCAGACTAGCGGGAGAGTCATTCAGTACTTC
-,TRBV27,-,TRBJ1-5,CASSLYAGPQDSNQPQHF,TGTGCCAGCAGTTTATATGCGGGACCACAGGATAGCAATCAGCCCCAGCATTTT
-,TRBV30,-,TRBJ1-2,CAWSVTRNYGYTF,TGTGCCTGGAGTGTCACGAGGAACTATGGCTACACCTTC
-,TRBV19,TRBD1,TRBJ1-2,CASRVGQGLFGYTF,TGTGCCAGTAGGGTTGGACAGGGATTATTCGGCTACACCTTC
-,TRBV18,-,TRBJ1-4,CASSPPTTEKLFF,TGTGCCAGCTCACCACCGACGACAGAAAAACTGTTTTTT
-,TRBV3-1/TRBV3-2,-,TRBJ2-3,CASSRLEDTQYF,TGTGCCAGCAGCCGCCTCGAGGATACGCAGTATTTT
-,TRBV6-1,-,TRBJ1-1,CASSDRGNGNTEAFF,TGTGCCAGCAGTGACCGGGGGAACGGAAACACTGAAGCTTTCTTT
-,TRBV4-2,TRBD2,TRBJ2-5,CASSQEWSGRALETQYF,TGTGCCAGCAGCCAAGAGTGGAGCGGGAGGGCCCTAGAGACCCAGTACTTC
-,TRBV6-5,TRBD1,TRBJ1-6,CASRHRDRNSPLHF,TGTGCCAGCAGGCATCGGGACAGGAATTCACCCCTCCACTTT
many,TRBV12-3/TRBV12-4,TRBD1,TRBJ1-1,CASAGQVDTEAFF,TGTGCCAGCGCCGGACAGGTGGACACTGAAGCTTTCTTT
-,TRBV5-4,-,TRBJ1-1,CASSRPDSRENTEAFF,TGTGCCAGCAGCCGTCCAGATTCCAGGGAGAACACTGAAGCTTTCTTT
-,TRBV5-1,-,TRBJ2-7,CASSLRGGRSYEQYF,TGCGCCAGCAGCCTAAGGGGGGGTCGGTCCTACGAGCAGTACTTC
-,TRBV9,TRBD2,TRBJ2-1,CASSVRGLAEAGAYNEQFF,TGTGCCAGCAGCGTAAGGGGACTAGCGGAAGCAGGAGCCTACAATGAGCAGTTCTTC
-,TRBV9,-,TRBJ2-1,CASSVDKYNEQFF,TGTGCCAGCAGCGTAGACAAATACAATGAGCAGTTCTTC
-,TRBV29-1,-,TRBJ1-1,CSGTTSLGGTEAFF,TGCAGCGGGACAACGTCCCTAGGTGGGACTGAAGCTTTCTTT
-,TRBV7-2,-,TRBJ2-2,CASSSTGGRAGELFF,TGTGCCAGCAGCTCGACTGGAGGAAGGGCCGGGGAGCTGTTTTTT
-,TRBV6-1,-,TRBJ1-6,CASSETGIGSYNSPLHF,TGTGCCAGCAGTGAAACAGGGATTGGCTCCTATAATTCACCCCTCCACTTT
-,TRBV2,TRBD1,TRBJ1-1,CASSEASTGVTEAFF,TGTGCCAGCAGTGAAGCCTCGACAGGGGTAACTGAAGCTTTCTTT